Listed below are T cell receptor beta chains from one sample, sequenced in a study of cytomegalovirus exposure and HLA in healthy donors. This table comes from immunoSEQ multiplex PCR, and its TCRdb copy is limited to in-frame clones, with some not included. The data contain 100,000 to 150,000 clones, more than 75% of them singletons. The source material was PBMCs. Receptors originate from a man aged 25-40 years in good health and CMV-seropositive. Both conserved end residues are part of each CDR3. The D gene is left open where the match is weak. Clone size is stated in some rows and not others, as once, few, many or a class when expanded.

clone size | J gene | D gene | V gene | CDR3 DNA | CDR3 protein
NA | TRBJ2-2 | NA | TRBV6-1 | TGTGCCAGCAGTGAAGGGAGACAGGCGAACACCGGGGAGCTGTTTTTT | CASSEGRQANTGELFF
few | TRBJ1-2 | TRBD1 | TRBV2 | TGTGCCAGCAGTGAAGCGCTTGGGACAGGGTATGGCTACACCTTC | CASSEALGTGYGYTF
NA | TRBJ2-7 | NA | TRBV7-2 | TGTGCCAGCAGCTTATGGAGTTCCCCTACCGAGCAGTACTTC | CASSLWSSPTEQYF
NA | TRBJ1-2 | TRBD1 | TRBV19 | TGTGCCAGTTCCGCCGGGACAGGGTTGGATAACTATGGCTACACCTTC | CASSAGTGLDNYGYTF
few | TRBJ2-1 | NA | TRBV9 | TGTGCCAGCAGCGTAGGTGCTTCAGGCTCCTACAATGAGCAGTTCTTC | CASSVGASGSYNEQFF
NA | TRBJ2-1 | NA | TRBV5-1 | TGCGCCAGCAGCTTGACAGGGCCCAATGAGCAGTTCTTC | CASSLTGPNEQFF
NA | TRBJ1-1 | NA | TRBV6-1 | TGTGCCAGCAGTGAATTTCAGTTAAACACTGAAGCTTTCTTT | CASSEFQLNTEAFF
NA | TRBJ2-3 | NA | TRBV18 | TGTGCCAGCTCCCCGGGCCCGAGGGCAGATACGCAGTATTTT | CASSPGPRADTQYF
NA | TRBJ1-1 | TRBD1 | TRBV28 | TGTGCCAGCAGTTTAAAGGGACAGGGGATAAGCAGAGCTTTCTTT | CASSLKGQGISRAFF
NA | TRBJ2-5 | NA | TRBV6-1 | TGTGCCAGCAGTGAAGGTCAGGGAGGGGGAGAGACCCAGTACTTC | CASSEGQGGGETQYF
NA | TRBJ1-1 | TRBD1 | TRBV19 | TGTGCCAGTAGTGGCAGGGGGCATGTATGGACTGAAGCTTTCTTT | CASSGRGHVWTEAFF
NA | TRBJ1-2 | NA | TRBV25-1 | TGTGCCACCTCCGGCAGGGCCAACTATGGCTACACCTTC | CATSGRANYGYTF
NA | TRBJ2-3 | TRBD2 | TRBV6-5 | TGTGCCAGCAGTCCAGCGGGGGCTAGCACAGATACGCAGTATTTT | CASSPAGASTDTQYF
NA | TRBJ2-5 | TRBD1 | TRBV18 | TGTGCCAGCTCAGACCGGGACAGGGGGCGCGGAGAGACCCAGTACTTC | CASSDRDRGRGETQYF
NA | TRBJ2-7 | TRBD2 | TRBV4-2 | TGTGCCAGCAGCCAAGATCCTTTGGCGGGAGGGCCATACGAGCAGTACTTC | CASSQDPLAGGPYEQYF
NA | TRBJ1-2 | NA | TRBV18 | TGTGCCAGCTCACCTCCGAACGGAGATGGCTACACCTTC | CASSPPNGDGYTF
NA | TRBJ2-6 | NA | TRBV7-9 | TGTGCCCCGGGTGGGTCTGGGGCCAACGTCCTGACTTTC | CAPGGSGANVLTF
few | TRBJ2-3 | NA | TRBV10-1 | TGCGCCAGCGGAGCAGGGCTGGATACGCAGTATTTT | CASGAGLDTQYF
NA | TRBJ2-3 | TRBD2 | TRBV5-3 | TGTGCCAGAAGCCCTAGCGGGCCCTACGCAGATACGCAGTATTTT | CARSPSGPYADTQYF
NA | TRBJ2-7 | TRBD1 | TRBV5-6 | TGTGTCAGCAGCTTTGGGGCCCGCGGGACAGGGGTGTCCTACGAGCAGTACTTC | CVSSFGARGTGVSYEQYF
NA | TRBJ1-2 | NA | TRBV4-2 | TGTGCCAGCAGCCAAGACGGGGTGGGGGGTTACGGCTACACCTTC | CASSQDGVGGYGYTF
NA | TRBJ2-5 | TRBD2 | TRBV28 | TGTGCCAGCAGTTCCCCCCGACTAGCGAGGTTGTACCAAGAGACCCAGTACTTC | CASSSPRLARLYQETQYF
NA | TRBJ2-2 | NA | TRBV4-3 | TGCGCCAGCAGCCCTCGGTCCAGGGACACCGGGGAGCTGTTTTTT | CASSPRSRDTGELFF
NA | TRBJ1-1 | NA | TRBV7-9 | TGTGCCAGCACCCTAGCGAGGGTGAACACTGAAGCTTTCTTT | CASTLARVNTEAFF
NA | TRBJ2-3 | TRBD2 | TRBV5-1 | TGCGCCAGCAGCCCCGGACTAGCGTTTTCCACAGATACGCAGTATTTT | CASSPGLAFSTDTQYF
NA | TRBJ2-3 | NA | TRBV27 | TGTGCCAGCAGTCCGAACCGGGACTCATACACAGATACGCAGTATTTT | CASSPNRDSYTDTQYF
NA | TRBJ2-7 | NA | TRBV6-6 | TGTGCCAGCAGTAGCGGAGGCGAGCAGTACTTC | CASSSGGEQYF